This entry describes one T cell receptor beta chain. The antigen this receptor binds is unknown. No base quality values were provided; no much bigger clone lies one nucleotide off. This record belongs to a study of radiation and T cells in renal cell carcinoma (TCRdb year 2020). Study-level background: Samples came from a clinical trial, in which primary renal cell carcinomas received 15 Gy stereotactic body radiation therapy followed by nephrectomy 4 weeks later. A total of 50 or so samples underwent TCR beta sequencing, made up of roughly 26 tumors and around 27 peripheral blood samples. A total of approximately 4 million unique CDR3 nucleotide sequences, encoding 2.8 million or so unique CDR3 amino acid sequences, were found across all 50 or so samples.

The time point label, read with the paper, signifies: baseline pretreatment blood. In light of the paper, this sample's treatment or condition label describes: 15 Gy SBRT to primary tumor, nephrectomy 4 weeks later. To follow tumor-enriched clonotypes, serial peripheral blood was collected from radiation-treated patients at baseline and at 2 weeks and 4 weeks after SBRT. All patients had renal cell carcinoma with clear cell pathology. The QIAamp DNA Blood Mini Kit (Qiagen) was used to prepare genomic DNA for TCR sequencing. Only samples passing all quality control checks were included in the analyses. Results and caveats for the whole study, not just this receptor: Because pretreatment tumor biopsies were not available, the study could not determine whether clonotypes were already present within the tumor at baseline. The single-armed trial design could not address effects of radiation dose or scheduling on the TCR repertoire. In blood, the top tumor clonotypes increased between baseline and 2 weeks post-radiation and then shrank by 4 weeks, which suggests that tumor-resident clones expanded only transiently. Tracking of blood repertoire dynamics stopped at around 4 weeks after treatment, with no follow-up past that point.

Compared with germline, V lacks 7 bases and J lacks 4 bases; bases without a gene match: 15. The germline V gene yields SQVTM for CDR1 and ANQGSEA for CDR2. Inclusive of the bounding cysteine and phenylalanine, the CDR3 is 15 residues long. The read is trimmed to its CDR3 DNA, 45 bases read in frame from base 1. Following the manufacturer's recommendations, the immunoSEQ kit was used to generate TCR beta libraries from genomic DNA. To prepare libraries, a first multiplex PCR with proprietary primers was run, followed by a second PCR that added unique barcodes, and a bead cleanup was done after each round. A positive control reaction and a negative control reaction, both provided in the kit, were run with every batch of samples. The final libraries underwent checking on an Agilent 4200 TapeStation D1000 ScreenTape, volumetric pooling, and quantification by qPCR. An Illumina NextSeq500 fitted with a MidOutput 150-cycle cartridge performed the sequencing, running 156 Read1 cycles and 15 Index1 cycles with the kit's custom primers. The pooled library was loaded at approximately 1 pM, and approximately 20% PhiX control was spiked in. On the study's bioinformatics: Vendor-processed data were analyzed in R, with a clonotype defined as all T cells sharing the same CDR3 nucleotide sequence. For clone abundance analyses, frequencies were normalized to the 10,000 most abundant clones in each sample. Public T cell clones, averaging fewer than five per sample, were removed before analysis. Tumor-enriched clonotypes and baseline blood-enriched clonotypes were defined as those with an abundance difference of at least 32-fold between compartments. A beta-binomial differential abundance model was applied to find clonotypes that expanded or contracted between blood time points. The Baroni-Urbani and Buser coefficient was used to measure tumor-blood repertoire similarity, and groups were compared with two-tailed Wilcoxon tests in R. Entries here come from immuneACCESS through TCRdb and include only in-frame sequences with V and J called. Some clones fail to appear in such tables; in the studies checked, an unresolved V gene covers under half of the shortfall, and the cause of the remainder is unknown. The V and J calls and clone size come from that table; D and trimming were worked out from the DNA. This sample holds 150,000 or so clones; around 90% were observed only once. The top ten hold 3.5% to 5% of the sample.

In this chain, TRBV29-1 is recombined with TRBJ2-5, with 7 bases aligning to TRBD2. The material sequenced was blood, taken from a patient whose treatment included radiotherapy and nephrectomy. This clonotype originated in a woman between 70 and 85 years old with renal cell carcinoma. The DNA sequence is given as TGCAGCGGGGACTTGGGGGGGGTCGGTTTAGAGACCCAGTACTTC. This encodes CSGDLGGVGLETQYF.